These 11 T cell receptor beta chains originate from one sample sequenced in a study of T-cell memory formation after mild COVID-19. TCRdb called the 5' RACE reads again in MiXCR, with one record for every CDR3 protein. Among 100,000 to 120,000 distinct CDR3 sequences listed, 22% were seen once. The sequenced sample consisted of PBMCs or a T cell subset sorted from them (not recorded which). The receptors stem from a man younger than 30 who had mild COVID-19 (a few samples of this study predate the infection). Cell type and time point are not known.

This clonotype has a handful of counts. The gene calls are TRBV20-1 and TRBJ1-1; TRBD1 aligns across 9 bases. CDR3 length: 16 amino acids. The V gene's germline CDR1 is DFQATT and CDR2 SNEGSKA (reference sequence). Germline trimming cut 5 bases from V and 3 bases from J; bases unmatched to any gene: 13. Here the CDR3 reads CSAGPGQGQGYTEAFF. The CDR3 nucleotides read TGCAGTGCTGGACCGGGACAGGGTCAGGGGTACACTGAAGCTTTCTTT.

The table lists this clonotype with a few counts. The chain employs TRBV12-3 or TRBV12-4 and TRBJ1-5, with unresolved D. V was shortened by 1 base and J by 1 base, with 2 bases between the two germline ends. The CDR3 has 13 residues. The CDR3 sequence: CASSLESNQPQHF. The CDR3 DNA reads as TGTGCCAGCAGTTTAGAGAGCAATCAGCCCCAGCATTTT.

This clonotype was seen a handful of times. The genes are TRBV7-6 and TRBJ2-7; the D gene is possibly TRBD2 (5 bases). The CDR3 sequence is 16 residues long. The germline V gene encodes CDR1 SGHVS and CDR2 FNYEAQ. V was shortened by 3 bases and J by 0 bases, with 15 bases between the two germline ends. The CDR3 sequence: CASSLGEGGSSYEQYV. CDR3 coding DNA: TGTGCCAGCAGCTTGGGTGAGGGTGGGAGCTCCTACGAGCAGTACGTC.

In its sample, this clonotype was seen a few times. The CDR3 reads CASSGIAGGTDTQYF. The CDR3 bases are TGTGCCAGCAGTGGGATAGCGGGGGGCACAGATACGCAGTATTTT. The chain uses TRBV6-1 and TRBJ2-3; TRBD2 agrees at 9 bases. Germline V lookup: CDR1 MNHNS, CDR2 SASEGT. V lost 4 bases to trimming and J lost 1 base; unmatched junction nucleotides: 3. The CDR3 length is 15 residues.

This clonotype was observed a few times. The chain carries TRBV25-1 and TRBJ2-2; D gene unclear. Looked up from germline, CDR1 is MGHDK and CDR2 is SYGVNS. The CDR3 runs 13 residues. The V and J ends lost 4 bases and 5 bases respectively, with 8 bases between them. The CDR3, as DNA: TGTGCCAGCAGTGTCGGTTTAACCGGGGAGCTGTTTTTT. It codes for CASSVGLTGELFF.

This chain joins TRBV7-2 and TRBJ2-1; tentatively, D is TRBD2 (5 bases). This CDR3 region has 14 residues. V was shortened by 5 bases and J by 9 bases, with 17 bases between the two germline ends. CDR1 SGHTA and CDR2 FQGNSA come from the germline V gene. The CDR3 region is CASSPRADGVEQFF. The CDR3 region has the DNA TGTGCCAGCAGCCCTAGGGCGGACGGGGTTGAGCAGTTCTTC.

This clonotype was detected only a few times. This rearrangement joins TRBV12-3 or TRBV12-4 to TRBJ2-3, with D unresolved. The CDR3 length is 13 residues. Trimming left V 1 base short and J 5 bases short, with 7 bases between. The CDR3 sequence is CASSLGAIDTQYF. CDR3 coding DNA: TGTGCCAGCAGTTTAGGGGCCATAGATACGCAGTATTTT.

This clonotype was seen more than once but under ten times. This chain joins TRBV6-6 and TRBJ2-7, with D possibly matching TRBD1 (6 bases). The CDR3 loop spans 12 amino acids. Trimming cost V 5 bases and J 2 bases, with 7 bases left between them. Germline V gives CDR1 MNHNY, CDR2 SVGAGI (reference sequence). The CDR3 protein is CASSGTPYEQYV. CDR3 DNA sequence: TGTGCCAGCAGTGGGACACCCTACGAGCAGTACGTC.

This clonotype was recorded a few times. The J gene is TRBJ2-1, the V gene TRBV12-3 or TRBV12-4, with a weak D call TRBD1 (5 bases). The V gene lost 2 bases and the J gene lost 5 bases, with 7 bases spanning the gap. The CDR3 covers 13 residues. The CDR3 loop reads CASSLTTDNEQFF. The CDR3 DNA follows: TGTGCCAGCAGTTTAACGACAGACAATGAGCAGTTCTTC.

J is TRBJ2-3 and V is TRBV11-2; no clear D gene. The CDR3 sequence is 15 residues long. Germline-derived CDR1 and CDR2 are SGHAT and FQNNGV. Trimming left V 7 bases short and J 3 bases short, with 17 bases between. CDR3 in amino acids: CASKKQTAFTDTQYF. CDR3 DNA: TGTGCCAGCAAAAAACAGACTGCCTTTACAGATACGCAGTATTTT.

This clonotype was detected only a few times. This sequence joins TRBV4-1 and TRBJ2-7; D is unresolved. This CDR3 is built from 13 residues. Germline V gene data show CDR1 as MGHRA and CDR2 as YSYEKL. The V gene lost 2 bases and the J gene lost 3 bases, with 8 bases spanning the gap. Here the CDR3 reads CASSQRSSYEQYF. CDR3 DNA: TGCGCCAGCAGCCAACGTTCTAGCTACGAGCAGTACTTC.